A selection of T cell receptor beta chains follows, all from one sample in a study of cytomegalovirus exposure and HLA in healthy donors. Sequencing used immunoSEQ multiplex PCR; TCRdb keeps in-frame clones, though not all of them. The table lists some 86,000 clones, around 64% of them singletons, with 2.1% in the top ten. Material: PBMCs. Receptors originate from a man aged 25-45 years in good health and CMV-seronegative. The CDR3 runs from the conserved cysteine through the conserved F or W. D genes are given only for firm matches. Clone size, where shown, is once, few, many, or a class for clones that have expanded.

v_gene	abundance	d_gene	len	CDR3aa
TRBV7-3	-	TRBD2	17	CASSPLFSGTSTDTQYF
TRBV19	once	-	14	CASSMDGEVTEAFF
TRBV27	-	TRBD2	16	CASSNLAGGYQETQYF
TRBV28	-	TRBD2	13	CASILAGVNEQFF
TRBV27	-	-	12	CASSDRTDGYTF
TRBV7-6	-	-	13	CASSLGQNNEQFF
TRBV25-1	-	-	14	CASTQQGRTYEQYF
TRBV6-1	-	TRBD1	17	CASSDTFRDRDGETQYF
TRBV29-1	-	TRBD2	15	CSVEFGLAGVNEQFF
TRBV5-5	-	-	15	CASSIDMGANYGYTF
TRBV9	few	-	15	CASSVDGVRGDEQFF
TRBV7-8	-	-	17	CASSLGPLGIKNTEAFF
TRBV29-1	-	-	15	CSVGTGSPGANVLTF
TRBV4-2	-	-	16	CASSQEQWTGGTEAFF
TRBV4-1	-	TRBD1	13	CASKGTGAYGYTF
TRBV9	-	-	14	CASSVGGPGNEQFF
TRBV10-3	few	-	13	CATEGAVNTEAFF
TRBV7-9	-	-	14	CASVETEVTGELFF
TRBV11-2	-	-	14	CASSLARGVDGYTF
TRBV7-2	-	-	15	CASSSRTVLNTEAFF
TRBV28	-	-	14	CASRTGLGNEKLFF
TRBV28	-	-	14	CASSLYGVNTEAFF
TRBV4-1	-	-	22	CASSHPLLDRGTLAGGTDTQYF
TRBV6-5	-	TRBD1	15	CASRRDRAMNTEAFF
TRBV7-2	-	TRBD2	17	CASSLASLGGGALEQFF
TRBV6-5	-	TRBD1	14	CASSSRDRVVGYTF
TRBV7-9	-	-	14	CASSPGTVNEKLFF
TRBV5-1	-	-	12	CASSLDKSGYTF
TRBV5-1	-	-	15	CASSLGGTPRGEQYF
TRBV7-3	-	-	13	CASSPSVSGELFF
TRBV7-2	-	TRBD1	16	CASSLGTALTQETQYF
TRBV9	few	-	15	CASSVRTTNTGELFF
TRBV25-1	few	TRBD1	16	CASSERGQGANYGYTF
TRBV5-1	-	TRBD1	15	CASSEQGALYNEQFF
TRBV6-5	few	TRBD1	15	CASSPKQGVNQPQHF
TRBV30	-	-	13	CAWSVNSVRGYTF
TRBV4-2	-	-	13	CASSYGQNYEQYF
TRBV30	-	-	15	CAWSIAGPGDSPLHF